This TCR beta chain was observed in a study of fetal regulatory T cell absence and autoimmunity. Looking at the study overall: Exocrine pancreas autoimmunity occurred in IPEX patients lacking clinical diabetes. Broader study findings: Oligoclonal TCR enrichment in pancreas over cord blood reached over 90-fold for some clones.

Trimming cost V 0 bases and J 7 bases, with 9 bases left between them. The CDR3 runs 13 residues. Germline V CDR1 and CDR2: MNHEY, SMNVEV (reference sequence). This clone has only a few counts. Its antigen is not known. Sequencing was at survey level. The table came from immunoSEQ multiplex PCR; TCRdb's copy has only in-frame clones and leaves some out. The sample lists 85,000 to 100,000 clones; less than 80% were seen once. The receptor comes from a male donor with IPEX syndrome. The V call is TRBV27, the J call TRBJ1-1; D possibly corresponds to TRBD1 (5 bases). Sequenced input: pancreas tissue. The CDR3, as DNA: TGTGCCAGCAGTTTATCGGGGGGAGGTGAAGCTTTCTTT. Protein product: CASSLSGGGEAFF.